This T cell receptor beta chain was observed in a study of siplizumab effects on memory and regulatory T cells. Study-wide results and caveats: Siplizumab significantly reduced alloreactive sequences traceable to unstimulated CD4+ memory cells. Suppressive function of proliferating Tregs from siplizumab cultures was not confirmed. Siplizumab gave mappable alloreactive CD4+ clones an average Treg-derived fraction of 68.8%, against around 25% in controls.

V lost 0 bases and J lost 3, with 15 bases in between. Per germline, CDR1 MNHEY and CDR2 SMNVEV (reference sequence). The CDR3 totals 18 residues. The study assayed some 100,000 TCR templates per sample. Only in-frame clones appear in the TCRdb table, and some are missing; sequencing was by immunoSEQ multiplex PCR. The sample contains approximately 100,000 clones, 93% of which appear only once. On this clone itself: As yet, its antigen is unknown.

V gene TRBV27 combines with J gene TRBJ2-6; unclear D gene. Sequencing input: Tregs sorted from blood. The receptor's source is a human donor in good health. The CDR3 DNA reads TGTGCCAGCAGTTTATCGTGGGGTCCGGGCTTTGGGGCCAACGTCCTGACTTTC. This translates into CASSLSWGPGFGANVLTF.